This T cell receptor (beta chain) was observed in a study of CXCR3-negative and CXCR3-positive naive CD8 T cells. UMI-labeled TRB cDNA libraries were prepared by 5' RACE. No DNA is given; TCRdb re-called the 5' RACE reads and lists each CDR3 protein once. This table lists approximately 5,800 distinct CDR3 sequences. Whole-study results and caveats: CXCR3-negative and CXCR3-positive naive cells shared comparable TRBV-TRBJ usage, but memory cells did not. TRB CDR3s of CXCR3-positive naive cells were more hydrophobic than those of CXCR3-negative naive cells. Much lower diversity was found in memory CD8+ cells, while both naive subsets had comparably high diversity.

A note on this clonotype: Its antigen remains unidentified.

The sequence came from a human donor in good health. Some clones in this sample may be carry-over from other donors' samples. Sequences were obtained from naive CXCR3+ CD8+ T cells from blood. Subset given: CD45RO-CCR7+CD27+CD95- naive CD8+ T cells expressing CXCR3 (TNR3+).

CDR3 sequence: CASSQRTDSTDTQYF. The V gene is TRBV14, the J gene TRBJ2-3; TCRdb outputs TRBD1, but without DNA this stays unchecked. The V gene's germline CDR1 is SGHDN and CDR2 FVKESK. CDR3 length: 15 residues.